One sample yielded the 20 T cell receptor beta chains listed below, sequenced in a study of identifying expanded T cells in peripheral blood. Some clones are missing from TCRdb's copy, which holds only in-frame ones; the method was immunoSEQ multiplex PCR. The repertoire holds about 76,000 clones, with approximately 85% as singletons. The sequencing input was blood. These receptors were taken from a person between 18 and 69 years old in good health.

The chain joins TRBV7-9 to TRBJ2-5; 9 nucleotides match TRBD1. V lost 5 bases and J lost 5; bases outside the gene matches: 9. This CDR3 region has 15 residues. Germline V gene sequence: CDR1 SEHNR, CDR2 FQNEAQ (reference sequence). This CDR3 is CASSLRTGVGETQYF. CDR3 bases: TGTGCCAGCAGCCTAAGGACAGGGGTCGGGGAGACCCAGTACTTC.

Only one count was recorded for this clone. This sequence joins TRBV9 and TRBJ2-1; the match to TRBD1 covers 10 bases. V trimming: 3 bases; J trimming: 1 base; junction bases outside the gene matches: 7. The CDR3 runs to 17 residues. Per the germline V gene, CDR1 is SGDLS and CDR2 is YYNGEE. The CDR3 coding sequence is TGTGCCAGCAGCGATCCCGGGACAGGGGTGTCCTACAATGAGCAGTTCTTC. This translates into CASSDPGTGVSYNEQFF.

The rearrangement uses TRBV7-2 and TRBJ2-3; D is perhaps TRBD1 (5 bases). V lost 10 bases and J 4 bases, leaving 12 bases between the germline ends. This CDR3 contains 12 residues. CDR1 and CDR2 from the germline V gene are SGHTA and FQGNSA. This CDR3 reads CATRQGSDTQYF. CDR3 nucleotides: TGTGCCACCCGTCAGGGTTCAGATACGCAGTATTTT.

The chain combines TRBV28 with TRBJ1-4; the D gene is possibly TRBD1 (5 bases). The CDR3 is made up of 15 amino acids. CDR1 and CDR2 from the germline V gene are MDHEN and SYDVKM. The V gene lost 3 bases and the J gene lost 7 bases, with 15 bases spanning the gap. CDR3 DNA: TGTGCCAGCAGTTTCGATTTGGGGGGTGCTGAAAAACTGTTTTTT. It yields the protein CASSFDLGGAEKLFF.

This chain uses TRBV7-2 with TRBJ1-5; TRBD1 might be the D (6 bases). CDR1 SGHTA and CDR2 FQGNSA come from the germline V gene. V was trimmed by 4 bases and J by 0 bases, leaving 16 bases between them. The CDR3 extends over 17 amino acids. CDR3 sequence (DNA): TGTGCCAGCAGCTCAGGTGACAGGAGAAATAGCAATCAGCCCCAGCATTTT. Translated, it gives CASSSGDRRNSNQPQHF.

The rearrangement uses TRBV9 and TRBJ2-5; D is tentatively TRBD1 or TRBD2 (5 bases each). Trimming took 3 bases from V and 1 from J, leaving 13 bases between them. The CDR3 totals 15 residues. Per germline, CDR1 SGDLS and CDR2 YYNGEE. CDR3 residues: CASSGPGTIQETQYF. The CDR3, as DNA: TGTGCCAGCAGCGGCCCCGGGACCATCCAAGAGACCCAGTACTTC.

V and J are TRBV5-1 and TRBJ2-3; D is undetermined. The CDR3 spans 13 residues. The germline V gene has CDR1 SGHRS and CDR2 YFSETQ. With 0 bases removed from V and 3 bases from J, the gap between germline ends came to 5 bases. The CDR3 sequence is CASSLGQTDTQYF. In DNA, the CDR3 is TGCGCCAGCAGCTTGGGCCAAACAGATACGCAGTATTTT.

Here the CDR3 reads CASSIGGGRGHNEQFF. The CDR3 DNA follows: TGTGCCAGTAGTATAGGGGGCGGGAGAGGACACAATGAGCAGTTCTTC. This rearrangement joins TRBV19 to TRBJ2-1, with 7 bases fitting TRBD2. Trimming at V came to 1 base and at J to 5 bases, leaving 8 bases not matched to a gene. The CDR3 loop spans 16 amino acids. The germline V gene encodes CDR1 LNHDA and CDR2 SQIVND (reference sequence).

The chain joins TRBV4-3 to TRBJ2-5; D call uncertain. Germline CDR1 and CDR2: LGHNA and YSLEER. This CDR3 has 13 residues. Trimming removed 4 bases from V and 5 bases from J, with 11 bases in between. Here the CDR3 reads CASSRGIGETQYF. The CDR3 nucleotides are TGCGCCAGCAGCCGGGGTATTGGGGAGACCCAGTACTTC.

The chain recombines TRBV19 with TRBJ2-5; 7 bases map to TRBD1. V lost 1 base and J lost 5; bases outside the gene matches: 1. The CDR3 contains 13 residues. The V gene's germline CDR1 is LNHDA and CDR2 SQIVND (reference sequence). DNA of the CDR3: TGTGCCAGTAGTATAGCCAGGGGGGAGACCCAGTACTTC. Protein sequence: CASSIARGETQYF.

This chain uses TRBV28 with TRBJ1-1; D might be TRBD1 (6 bases). The ends were cut back, 1 base at V and 3 bases at J, with 18 bases in the middle. Germline V gene sequence: CDR1 MDHEN, CDR2 SYDVKM. The CDR3 runs to 17 residues. CDR3 in amino acids: CASSLFSGGGEDTEAFF. In DNA form, the CDR3 reads TGTGCCAGCAGTTTATTCTCGGGGGGCGGGGAGGACACTGAAGCTTTCTTT. Using reference TRBV28 and TRBJ1-1 for the parts outside the CDR3, the full variable domain is DVKVTQSSRYLVKRTGEKVFLECVQDMDHENMFWYRQDPGLGLRLIYFSYDVKMKEKGDIPEGYSVSREKKERFSLILESASTNQTSMYLCASSLFSGGGEDTEAFFGQGTRLTVV.

This sequence joins TRBV29-1 and TRBJ2-1; 9 bases align to TRBD2. The ends lost 2 bases at V and 3 bases at J; junction bases unmatched: 2. This CDR3 contains 14 residues. The germline gives CDR1 SQVTM, CDR2 ANQGSEA. The CDR3 sequence: CSVERLAVYNEQFF. The CDR3 nucleotides read TGCAGCGTTGAAAGACTAGCGGTCTACAATGAGCAGTTCTTC.

This sequence joins TRBV9 and TRBJ2-3, with TRBD1 matching over 9 bases. The V segment lost 3 bases and the J segment 4 bases; nucleotides outside the gene matches: 6. The CDR3 runs to 15 residues. Germline V gene lookup returns CDR1 SGDLS and CDR2 YYNGEE. CDR3 coding DNA: TGTGCCAGCAGCGCCTTAACAGGGGGCGCAGATACGCAGTATTTT. Its protein product is CASSALTGGADTQYF.

A note on this clone: Germline is not matched at one junction end, which may reflect a read error. The chain couples TRBV11-2 to TRBJ2-2, with a weak D call TRBD2 (6 bases). CDR3 length: 16 amino acids. The germline gives CDR1 SGHAT, CDR2 FQNNGV. The CDR3 DNA reads as TGCGCCAGCAGCCAAGGGGCGGTGGGGGGCACCGGGGAGCTGTTTTTT. This codes for CASSQGAVGGTGELFF.

This clone was counted a single time. The rearrangement uses TRBV9 and TRBJ1-2, with D uncertain. Trimming shortened V by 3 bases and J by 5 bases, and 14 bases separated the two germline ends. CDR1 and CDR2 from the germline V gene are SGDLS and YYNGEE. CDR3 length: 14 residues. CDR3 protein: CASSAYSTSYGYTF. The CDR3 DNA sequence: TGTGCCAGCAGCGCGTATTCCACGTCTTATGGCTACACCTTC.

The J gene is TRBJ2-3, the V gene TRBV10-2; possible D gene TRBD1, 5 bases. Germline V lookup: CDR1 WSHSY, CDR2 SAAADI. The CDR3 totals 13 residues. V gave up 4 bases and J gave up 3 bases, with 8 bases separating them. For the CDR3, the DNA is TGCGCCAGCAGTGGTCAGGGAACAGATACGCAGTATTTT. It specifies CASSGQGTDTQYF.

The chain employs TRBV7-2 and TRBJ1-5, with TRBD1 matching 7 bases. Germline lookup yields CDR1 SGHTA and CDR2 FQGNSA. CDR3 size: 13 residues. Trimming took 4 bases from V and 6 from J; bases not matched to a gene: 3. The CDR3 DNA reads as TGTGCCAGCAGCTCCTACAGGGGTCAGCCCCAGCATTTT. Protein sequence: CASSSYRGQPQHF.

V and J are TRBV27 and TRBJ1-1, with 10 nucleotides matching TRBD1. Per germline, CDR1 MNHEY and CDR2 SMNVEV (reference sequence). The CDR3 has 15 amino acids. Trimming took 6 bases from V and 8 from J; bases not matched to a gene: 12. The CDR3 DNA is TGTGCCAGCAGCCCAATCCAAGGACAGGGGGGGGAAGCTTTCTTT. This encodes CASSPIQGQGGEAFF.

V usage is TRBV9 and J usage is TRBJ1-2, with 8 bases identical to TRBD1. The junction had 10 bases not matched to a gene; V was cut back by 0 bases and J by 3 bases. CDR3 length: 17 residues. The V gene's germline CDR1 is SGDLS and CDR2 YYNGEE. This chain's CDR3 is CASSVESRGRKDYGYTF. CDR3 nucleotide sequence: TGTGCCAGCAGCGTAGAATCCAGGGGGCGCAAGGACTATGGCTACACCTTC.

This chain connects TRBV4-2 to TRBJ2-1; 16 nucleotides match TRBD2. The J segment lost 10 bases and the V segment lost 4 bases, leaving 4 bases of the junction unmatched. The CDR3 covers 15 residues. The germline V gene has CDR1 LGHNA and CDR2 YNFKEQ. CDR3: CASSPPGLAGGEQFF. The CDR3 DNA sequence: TGTGCCAGCAGCCCACCGGGACTAGCGGGGGGGGAGCAGTTCTTC.